This TCR beta chain was observed in a study of T cell responses to AZD1222 COVID-19 vaccine (dated by TCRdb to the early 2020s). Regarding the study in general: AZD1222 recipients given second doses at about 4 weeks or at about 12 weeks were pooled, since spike-specific TCR depth and breadth were not found to differ between the two schedules. TCR sequencing covered some 250 trial participants: some 210 given two doses of AZD1222 and some 25 given two doses of MenACWY control vaccine. Trial participants were enrolled into age subgroups of 18-55, 56-69 and 70-plus years, which contained roughly 150, 30 and 60 TCR-sequenced participants, respectively. General conclusions and limits of the study: The 56-69-year group was small, and its depth increase did not reach significance, likely because of low power. Participants were mostly white British and included more females than males, and it was suggested by the authors that clonal diversity may have been underestimated. No day 14 peak-response samples were available, so repertoires were characterized only after the peak T cell response. Reportedly, almost half of the unique spike-specific TCRs recognized epitopes lying outside the regions that are mutated in the B.1.351 and B.1.1.7 variants. After two AZD1222 doses, both the breadth and the depth of spike-specific TCRs were significantly higher than at day 0 and than in MenACWY recipients. Conclusions about previously exposed vaccinees are limited, since just five or six AZD1222 recipients were seropositive for SARS-CoV-2 at baseline. Vaccine-associated CD4 TCRs spanned the whole spike protein, with dominant responses in regions 160-218 and 743-854.

CDR1 is given as SGHAT and CDR2 as FQNNGV, both from the germline V gene. Including the terminal cysteine and phenylalanine, the CDR3 comprises 15 residues. This entry keeps only the CDR3 DNA: 45 bases, framed from base 1. The germline V end is reduced by 4 bases and the J end by 4 bases; junction bases left unmatched: 9. As to this clone: The target of this receptor is not known. The input lacks base qualities; no much larger clone sits a single base away.

Interpreted using the paper, the time point label stands for: baseline before first vaccination. Samples from vaccinated people were obtained from the UK trials COV001 and COV002, which included a single-blind randomized controlled phase 2/3 trial of AZD1222 (ChAdOx1 nCoV-19) in healthy adults. For TCRbeta chain sequencing, PBMC samples from trial participants were taken at day 0 and at day 28 after the second dose. The CDR3 regions of human TCRbeta chains were analyzed by immunosequencing. The source study handled its data this way. TCRs in the repertoires were matched against a reference library of SARS-CoV-2-specific TCRs that had been generated with the MIRA antigen-specificity platform. Breadth meant the fraction of unique TCRs that were SARS-CoV-2-associated, whereas depth meant the fraction of total T cells that were SARS-CoV-2-associated. Each spike-specific TCR was assigned to its reactive spike region and to a CD4 or CD8 class using the MIRA data. Log10-transformed breadth and depth values were compared by one-way ANOVA with Sidak's multiple comparisons tests. The table was pulled from immuneACCESS by TCRdb, which kept in-frame rearrangements only. Such tables lose some clones; where checked, under half of the loss comes from unresolved V genes, and the rest has no known cause. The V and J calls and clone size were taken over from that table, and D and trimming were inferred from the DNA. In this sample the table shows 170,000 or so clones, approximately 86% of which occur a single time. The top ten clones comprise about 2.8% of the sample.

This receptor chain uses TRBV11-2 and TRBJ2-7, and 8 junction bases match TRBD1. This sample comprised peripheral blood, obtained on day 0 of AZD1222 vaccination. The clonotype comes from an adult in good health. The nucleotides read TGTGCCAGCAGCTGGACCTGGCAGGGGGCTTACGAGCAGTACTTC. It codes for CASSWTWQGAYEQYF.